Listed below are T cell receptor beta chains from one sample, sequenced in a study of blood T cell repertoires in COVID-19. Libraries were prepared by immunoSEQ multiplex PCR; TCRdb keeps only in-frame clonotypes and omits some of them. The top ten clones hold roughly 1.9% of a sample with a few hundred thousand clones, approximately 89% of them seen once. Sequences were obtained from PBMCs or T cells enriched from blood (not recorded which). The receptor set was obtained from a man aged 40-55 years in a cohort exposed to, infected with or recovered from COVID-19 (not recorded which). The CDR3 runs from the conserved cysteine through the conserved F or W. The order of the fields is J gene, V gene, D gene, clone size, CDR3 DNA, CDR3 protein. A D gene is named only where the DNA matches it firmly. Clone size is stated in some rows and not others, as once, few, many or a class when expanded.

TRBJ1-3 | TRBV18 | . | . | TGTGCCAGCTCACCCTATAACACGGCCGGGGGGTCCTCTGGAAACACCATATATTTT | CASSPYNTAGGSSGNTIYF
TRBJ1-1 | TRBV5-5 | . | . | TGTGCCAGCAGCCCCCTTCGGGGTATCGGAGCTTTCTTT | CASSPLRGIGAFF
TRBJ2-1 | TRBV7-9 | . | . | TGTGCCAGCAGCCACGGGGACTTCAACAATGAGCAGTTCTTC | CASSHGDFNNEQFF
TRBJ1-6 | TRBV7-2 | TRBD1 | . | TGTGCCAGCAGCTTTATCTCCGGGACAGTAGGTTCACCCCTCCACTTT | CASSFISGTVGSPLHF
TRBJ1-2 | TRBV6-1 | . | . | TGTGCCAGCAGTGAAGGCGCAAACTCTAACTATGGCTACACCTTC | CASSEGANSNYGYTF
TRBJ2-7 | TRBV2 | TRBD2 | . | TGTGCCAGCAGTGGGGGTGCGGGAGGCCACGAGCAGTACTTC | CASSGGAGGHEQYF
TRBJ2-3 | TRBV11-1 | . | . | TGTGCCACTGGGGCCAACCCCGCAGATACGCAGTATTTT | CATGANPADTQYF
TRBJ1-6 | TRBV6-1 | . | . | TGTGCCAGCAGTGAGTTAGTTAATTCACCCCTCCACTTT | CASSELVNSPLHF
TRBJ1-2 | TRBV14 | TRBD1 | . | TGTGCCAGCAGCCAAGATCTCAGGGGGCGGGATGGCTACACCTTC | CASSQDLRGRDGYTF
TRBJ2-1 | TRBV11-2 | TRBD2 | . | TGTGCCAGCAGCTTAGTTAGCGGGAGGGGGGGGAATGAGCAGTTCTTC | CASSLVSGRGGNEQFF
TRBJ1-2 | TRBV4-1 | . | . | TGCGCCAGCAGCCAAGATTACTCAAACTATGGCTACACCTTC | CASSQDYSNYGYTF
TRBJ1-1 | TRBV5-1 | TRBD1 | . | TGCGCCAGCAGCTTGGGTGGGACAGGGGACACTGAAGCTTTCTTT | CASSLGGTGDTEAFF
TRBJ2-1 | TRBV5-5 | TRBD1 | . | TGTGCCAGCAGCGCCGGACAGGGGGCCTACAATGAGCAGTTCTTC | CASSAGQGAYNEQFF
TRBJ1-1 | TRBV5-4 | TRBD1 | . | TGTGCCAGCAGCTCAAGGACAGGGGGTAAAACTGAAGCTTTCTTT | CASSSRTGGKTEAFF
TRBJ1-1 | TRBV4-1 | . | . | TGCGCCAGCAGCCACCACAGGGCGAACACTGAAGCTTTCTTT | CASSHHRANTEAFF
TRBJ1-1 | TRBV30 | . | few | TGTGCCTGGAGCAGGTCGACCAACACTGAAGCTTTCTTT | CAWSRSTNTEAFF
TRBJ1-1 | TRBV5-1 | TRBD1 | . | TGCGCCAGCAGCTTGGGGGACAGGACGAACACTGAAGCTTTCTTT | CASSLGDRTNTEAFF
TRBJ2-1 | TRBV5-4 | TRBD2 | . | TGTGCCAGCAGCCCGGGAGGGGGACTCTCAATGAGTGAGCAGTTCTTC | CASSPGGGLSMSEQFF
TRBJ2-7 | TRBV2 | TRBD1 | . | TGTGCCAGCAAATCCGGGACAGCCCCCTACGAGCAGTACTTC | CASKSGTAPYEQYF
TRBJ2-3 | TRBV7-9 | . | . | TGTGCCAGCAGCTTACGTTGGAGTAGGGGAGGCGGCACAGATACGCAGTATTTT | CASSLRWSRGGGTDTQYF
TRBJ1-3 | TRBV3-1/TRBV3-2 | TRBD1 | . | TGTGCCAGCAGCCTCCCGGGACAGGGCTCTGGAAACACCATATATTTT | CASSLPGQGSGNTIYF
TRBJ2-1 | TRBV7-2 | TRBD2 | . | TGTGCCAGCAGCTTAGGGACTAGGCCCCGATCTAATGAGCAGTTCTTC | CASSLGTRPRSNEQFF
TRBJ2-1 | TRBV4-1 | . | . | TGCGCCAGCAGCCAAGGGCGGGGGCAGGGAGGGCCCTACAATGAGCAGTTCTTC | CASSQGRGQGGPYNEQFF
TRBJ2-1 | TRBV30 | TRBD2 | . | TGTGCCTGGGGACTAGCGAGTAATTCCTACAATGAGCAGTTCTTC | CAWGLASNSYNEQFF
TRBJ2-2 | TRBV6-5 | TRBD2 | . | TGTGCCAGCAGTTATCGCGGGAGGGCGGGGACCGGGGAGCTGTTTTTT | CASSYRGRAGTGELFF
TRBJ2-2 | TRBV9 | TRBD2 | . | TGTGCCAGCAGCGTAGGATCCCTAGCGGGGATCACCGGGGAGCTGTTTTTT | CASSVGSLAGITGELFF
TRBJ2-7 | TRBV15 | . | . | TGTGCCACCAGCAGAGAGGAGGCTAGCGCCACCTACGAGCAGTACTTC | CATSREEASATYEQYF
TRBJ2-7 | TRBV27 | TRBD1 | . | TGTGCCAGCAGCTACAAAGGACAGGCTTACTCCTACGAGCAGTACTTC | CASSYKGQAYSYEQYF